This T cell receptor (beta chain) was sequenced for a study of CD8 T cells in Susac syndrome. Study-level information: Patients with Susac syndrome had blood drawn and were at that point therapy-naive, on corticosteroids, or on intravenous immunoglobulin alone. Broader study findings: CD8+ clones in Susac expanded most in TEMRA cells and active patients.

Regarding this clonotype: Its cognate antigen is unknown.

RNA totalling roughly 0.45 to 1 ug underwent reverse transcription with random hexamers. By means of immunoSEQ multiplex PCR, TCR beta CDR3 spanning 54 Vbeta and 13 Jbeta underwent amplification. TCRdb re-called the immunoSEQ multiplex PCR reads with MiXCR, one entry per CDR3 protein. The sample lists tens of thousands of distinct CDR3 sequences; approximately 93% were seen once. Trimming left V 5 bases short and J 0 bases short, with 3 bases between. Germline assignment: CDR1 SGHNT and CDR2 YENEEA. The CDR3 totals 12 residues. FACS enriched CD8+ TEMRA cells, while bulk CD8+ and CD4+ were negatively isolated.

The receptor was isolated from a human donor with Susac syndrome. The specimen was CD8+ T cells from PBMCs. The genes are TRBV11-3 and TRBJ2-3; D is unclear. The CDR3 nucleotides read TGTGCCAGCAGCACTAGCACAGATACGCAGTATTTT. Amino acids: CASSTSTDTQYF.